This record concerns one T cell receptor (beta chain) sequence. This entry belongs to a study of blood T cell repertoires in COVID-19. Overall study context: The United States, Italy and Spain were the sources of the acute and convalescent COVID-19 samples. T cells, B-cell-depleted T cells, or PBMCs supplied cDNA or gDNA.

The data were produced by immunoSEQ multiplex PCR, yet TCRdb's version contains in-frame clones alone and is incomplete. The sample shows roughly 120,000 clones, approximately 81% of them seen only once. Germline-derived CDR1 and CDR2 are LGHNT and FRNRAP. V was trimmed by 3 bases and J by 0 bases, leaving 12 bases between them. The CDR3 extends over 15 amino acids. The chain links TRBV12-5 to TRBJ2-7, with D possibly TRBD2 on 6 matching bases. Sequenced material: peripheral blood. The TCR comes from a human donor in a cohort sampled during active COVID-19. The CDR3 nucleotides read TGTGCTAGTGGTTTAGGGGACTCCTACTCCTACGAGCAGTACTTC. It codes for CASGLGDSYSYEQYF. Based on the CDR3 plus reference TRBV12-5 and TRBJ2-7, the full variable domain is DARVTQTPRHKVTEMGQEVTMRCQPILGHNTVFWYRQTMMQGLELLAYFRNRAPLDDSGMPKDRFSAEMPDATLATLKIQPSEPRDSAVYFCASGLGDSYSYEQYFGPGTRLTVT.